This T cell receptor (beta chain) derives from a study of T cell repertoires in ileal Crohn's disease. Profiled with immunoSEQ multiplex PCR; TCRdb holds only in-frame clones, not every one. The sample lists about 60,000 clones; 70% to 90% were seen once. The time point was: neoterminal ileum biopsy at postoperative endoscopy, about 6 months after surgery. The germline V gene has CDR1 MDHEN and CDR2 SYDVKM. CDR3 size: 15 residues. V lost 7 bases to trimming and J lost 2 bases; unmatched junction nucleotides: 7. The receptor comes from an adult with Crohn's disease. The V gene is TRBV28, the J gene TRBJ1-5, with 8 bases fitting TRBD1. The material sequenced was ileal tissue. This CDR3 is CASTAGGGGNQPQHF. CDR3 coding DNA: TGTGCCAGCACGGCAGGGGGCGGCGGCAATCAGCCCCAGCATTTT.